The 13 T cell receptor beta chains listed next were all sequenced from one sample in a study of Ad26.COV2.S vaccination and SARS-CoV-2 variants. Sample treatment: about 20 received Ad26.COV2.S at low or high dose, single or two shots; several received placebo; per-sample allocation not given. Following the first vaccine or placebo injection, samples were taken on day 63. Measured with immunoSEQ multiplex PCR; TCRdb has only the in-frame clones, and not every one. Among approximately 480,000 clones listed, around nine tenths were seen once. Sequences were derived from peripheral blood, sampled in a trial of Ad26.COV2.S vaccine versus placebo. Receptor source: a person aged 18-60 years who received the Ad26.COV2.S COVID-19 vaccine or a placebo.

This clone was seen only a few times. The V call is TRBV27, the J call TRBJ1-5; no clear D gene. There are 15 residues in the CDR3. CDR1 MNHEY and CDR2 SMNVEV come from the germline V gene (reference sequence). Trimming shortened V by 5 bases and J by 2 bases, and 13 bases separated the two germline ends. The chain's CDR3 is CASSPSWGGNQPQHF. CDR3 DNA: TGTGCCAGCAGTCCCTCATGGGGTGGCAATCAGCCCCAGCATTTT.

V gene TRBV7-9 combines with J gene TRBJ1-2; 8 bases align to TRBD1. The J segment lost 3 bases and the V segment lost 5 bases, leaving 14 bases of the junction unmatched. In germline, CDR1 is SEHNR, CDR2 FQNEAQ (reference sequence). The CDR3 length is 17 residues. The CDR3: CASSLKPGGLVDYGYTF. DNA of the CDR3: TGTGCCAGCAGCCTTAAGCCAGGGGGCCTTGTGGACTATGGCTACACCTTC.

As DNA, the CDR3 is TGTGCCAGCAGAATCCGGGACAGGGGCACCGGGGAGCTGTTTTTT. It yields the protein CASRIRDRGTGELFF. The genes are TRBV27 and TRBJ2-2; 10 nucleotides agree with TRBD1. The CDR3 covers 15 residues. Looked up from germline, CDR1 is MNHEY and CDR2 is SMNVEV (reference sequence). With V trimmed by 6 bases and J by 4 bases, 5 bases remained unmatched.

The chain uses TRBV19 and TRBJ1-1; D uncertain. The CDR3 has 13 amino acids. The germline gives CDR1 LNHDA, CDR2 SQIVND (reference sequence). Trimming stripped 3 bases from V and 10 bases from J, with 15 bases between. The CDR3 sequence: CASSIWGAEVAFF. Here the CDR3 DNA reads TGTGCCAGTAGTATCTGGGGAGCAGAGGTAGCTTTCTTT. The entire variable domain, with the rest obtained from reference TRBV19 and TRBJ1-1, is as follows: DGGITQSPKYLFRKEGQNVTLSCEQNLNHDAMYWYRQDPGQGLRLIYYSQIVNDFQKGDIAEGYSVSREKKESFPLTVTSAQKNPTAFYLCASSIWGAEVAFFGQGTRLTVV.

The CDR3: CASRDAGLYGYTF. CDR3 in DNA: TGTGCCAGCAGGGATGCAGGCCTCTATGGCTACACCTTC. The rearrangement joins TRBV27 to TRBJ1-2; no definite D call. Trimming left V 6 bases short and J 4 bases short, with 12 bases between. The germline V gene has CDR1 MNHEY and CDR2 SMNVEV (reference sequence). This CDR3 has 13 residues.

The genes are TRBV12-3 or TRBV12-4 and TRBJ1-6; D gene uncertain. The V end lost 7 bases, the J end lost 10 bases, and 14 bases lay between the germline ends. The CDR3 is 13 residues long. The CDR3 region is CASNTDGESPLHF. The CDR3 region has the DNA TGTGCCAGCAACACGGACGGGGAATCACCCCTCCACTTT.

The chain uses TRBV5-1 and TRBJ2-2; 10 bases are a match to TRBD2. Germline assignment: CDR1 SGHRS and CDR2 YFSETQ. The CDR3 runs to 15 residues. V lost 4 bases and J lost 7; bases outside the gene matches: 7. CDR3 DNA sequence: TGCGCCAGCAGCCCCGCTAGCGGGAGTTTCGGGGAGCTGTTTTTT. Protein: CASSPASGSFGELFF. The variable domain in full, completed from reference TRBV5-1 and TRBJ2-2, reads KAGVTQTPRYLIKTRGQQVTLSCSPISGHRSVSWYQQTPGQGLQFLFEYFSETQRNKGNFPGRFSGRQFSNSRSEMNVSTLELGDSALYLCASSPASGSFGELFFGEGSRLTVL.

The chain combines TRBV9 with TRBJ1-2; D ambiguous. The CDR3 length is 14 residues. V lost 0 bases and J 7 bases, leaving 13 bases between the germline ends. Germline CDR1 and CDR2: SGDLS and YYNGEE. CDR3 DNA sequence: TGTGCCAGCAGCGTAGGGCGGTTACTAGGTGGCTACACCTTC. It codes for CASSVGRLLGGYTF.

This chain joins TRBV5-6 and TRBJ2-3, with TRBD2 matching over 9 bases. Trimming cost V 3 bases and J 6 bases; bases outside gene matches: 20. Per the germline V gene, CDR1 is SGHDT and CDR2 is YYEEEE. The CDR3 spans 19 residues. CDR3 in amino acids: CASSSLAGWIAGVSDTQYF. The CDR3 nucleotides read TGTGCCAGCAGCTCCCTGGCGGGATGGATAGCGGGAGTCTCGGATACGCAGTATTTT.

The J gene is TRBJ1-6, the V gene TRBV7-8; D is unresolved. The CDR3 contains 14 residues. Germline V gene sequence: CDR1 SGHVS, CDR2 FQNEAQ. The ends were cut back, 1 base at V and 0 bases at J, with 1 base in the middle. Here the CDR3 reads CASSLGSYNSPLHF. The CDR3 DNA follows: TGTGCCAGCAGCTTAGGCTCCTATAATTCACCCCTCCACTTT.

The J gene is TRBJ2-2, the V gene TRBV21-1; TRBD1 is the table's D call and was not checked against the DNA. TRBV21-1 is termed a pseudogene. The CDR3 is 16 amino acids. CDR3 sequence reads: CASSKAGPGTVEELFF. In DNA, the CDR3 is TGTGCCAGCAGCAAAGCGGGGCCAGGAACAGTGGAGGAGCTGTTTTTT.

The CDR3 sequence: CASSGTVTWGYTF. The CDR3 nucleotides read TGTGCCAGCAGTGGGACTGTGACTTGGGGCTACACCTTC. The chain combines TRBV7-2 with TRBJ1-2, with D perhaps matching TRBD1 (5 bases). Trimming pared 6 bases from V and 8 bases from J, leaving 16 bases between. CDR3 size: 13 residues. The germline V gene encodes CDR1 SGHTA and CDR2 FQGNSA.

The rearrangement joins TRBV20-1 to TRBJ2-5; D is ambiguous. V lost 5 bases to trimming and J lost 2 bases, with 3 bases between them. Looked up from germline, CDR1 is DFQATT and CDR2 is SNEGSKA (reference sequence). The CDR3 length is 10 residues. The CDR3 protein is CSAEQETQYF. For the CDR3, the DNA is TGCAGTGCTGAGCAAGAGACCCAGTACTTC.